This T cell receptor beta chain was sequenced for a study of regulatory T cells in long-lasting Graves disease. Time point reported: newly diagnosed GD, antithyroid drugs for less than 3 months. The TCR library used RNA extracted from PBMCs. Study-wide results and caveats: Only a small sample size was used, which may have cut accuracy. Shared public clonotypes totalled 2,741 in persistent patients, compared with 966 in new patients.

Relying on iRepertoire HTBI primers and Arm-PCR of CDR3 regions, the team built TCR beta libraries. TCRdb processed the multiplex PCR reads anew with MiXCR; each CDR3 protein has one entry. The sample shows 500,000 to 700,000 distinct CDR3 sequences, around 15% of them seen only once. The CDR3 sequence is 13 residues long. The V gene lost 6 bases and the J gene lost 10 bases, with 18 bases spanning the gap. The germline V gene has CDR1 MNHEY and CDR2 SVGEGT. This clonotype was found a few times. What it binds is not known. These data were also filed under a second study, of T cells in Graves' hyperthyroidism and ophthalmopathy. That publication notes: The diagnostic basis comprised clinical symptoms, serum thyroxine and TRAb, thyroid ultrasound and orbital computed tomography. Carried out on the TCR CDR3, a first-round RT-PCR used the HTBI primer set.

The sequencing here drew on peripheral blood mononuclear cells (PBMCs), taken at new diagnosis, from a patient treated with antithyroid drugs. The receptor's source is a woman in her 30s with Graves disease. The chain carries TRBV6-2 or TRBV6-3 and TRBJ1-1, with TRBD1 as a possible D gene (5 bases). CDR3 nucleotide sequence: TGTGCCAGCAGAGAGAACGTCGGGGGTCGAGCTTTCTTT. Protein: CASRENVGGRAFF.